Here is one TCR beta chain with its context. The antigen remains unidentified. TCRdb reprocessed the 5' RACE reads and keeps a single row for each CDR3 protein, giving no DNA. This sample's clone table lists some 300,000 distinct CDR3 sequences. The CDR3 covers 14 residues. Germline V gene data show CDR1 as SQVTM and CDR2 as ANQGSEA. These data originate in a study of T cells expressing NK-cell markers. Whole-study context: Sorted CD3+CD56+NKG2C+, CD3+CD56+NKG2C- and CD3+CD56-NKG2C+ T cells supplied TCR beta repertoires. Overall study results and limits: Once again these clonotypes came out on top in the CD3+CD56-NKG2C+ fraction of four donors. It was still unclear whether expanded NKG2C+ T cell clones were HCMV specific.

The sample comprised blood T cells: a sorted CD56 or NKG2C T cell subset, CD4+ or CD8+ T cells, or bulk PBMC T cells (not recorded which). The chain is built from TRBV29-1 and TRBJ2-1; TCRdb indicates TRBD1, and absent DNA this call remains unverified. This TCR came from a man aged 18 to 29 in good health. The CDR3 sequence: CSVVRDGGTNEQFF.